This T cell receptor (beta chain) is from a study of a mutant IDH1 vaccine in newly diagnosed glioma. Looking at the study overall: The treated group averaged 40.4 years old and was about 60% male, approximately 38% female. Pretreatment consisted of radiotherapy, temozolomide, or both, with most receiving both.

Sequencing was performed with immunoSEQ multiplex PCR; in TCRdb, only in-frame clones are kept and a portion is missing. The sample includes tens of thousands of clones, approximately 80% of them seen just once. Noted time point: baseline, week 1 (first vaccination visit). Treatment of the sample: pre-vaccination baseline after standard-of-care therapy. The trim removed 8 bases at V and 3 bases at J, leaving 11 bases unmatched. The CDR3 extends over 16 amino acids. Germline CDR1 is GTSNPN and CDR2 is SVGIG (reference sequence). The specimen comprised PBMCs, sampled from a glioma patient treated with radiotherapy, temozolomide or both. This clonotype was sampled from a woman between 40 and 50 years old with glioma. The rearrangement joins TRBV30 to TRBJ2-6; 9 bases fit TRBD1. The CDR3 spells CARKPQGADGANVLTF. DNA for the CDR3: TGTGCCCGTAAGCCACAGGGGGCAGATGGGGCCAACGTCCTGACTTTC.